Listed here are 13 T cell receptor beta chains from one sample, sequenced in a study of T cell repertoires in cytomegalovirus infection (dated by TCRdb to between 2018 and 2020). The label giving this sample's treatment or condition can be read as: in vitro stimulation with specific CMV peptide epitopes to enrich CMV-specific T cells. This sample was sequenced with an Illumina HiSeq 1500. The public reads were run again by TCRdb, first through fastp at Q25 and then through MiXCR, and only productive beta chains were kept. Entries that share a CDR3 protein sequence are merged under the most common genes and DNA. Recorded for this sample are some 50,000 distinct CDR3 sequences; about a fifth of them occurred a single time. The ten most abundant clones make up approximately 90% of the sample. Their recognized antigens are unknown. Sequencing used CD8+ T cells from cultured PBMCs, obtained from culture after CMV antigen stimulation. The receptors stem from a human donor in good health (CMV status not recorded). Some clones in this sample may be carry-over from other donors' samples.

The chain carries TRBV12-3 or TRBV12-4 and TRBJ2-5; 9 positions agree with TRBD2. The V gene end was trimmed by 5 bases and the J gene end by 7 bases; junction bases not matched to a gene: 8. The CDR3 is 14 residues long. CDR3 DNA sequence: TGTGCCAGCAGTCAAGCTAGCGGGACGGTGACCCAGTACTTC. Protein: CASSQASGTVTQYF.

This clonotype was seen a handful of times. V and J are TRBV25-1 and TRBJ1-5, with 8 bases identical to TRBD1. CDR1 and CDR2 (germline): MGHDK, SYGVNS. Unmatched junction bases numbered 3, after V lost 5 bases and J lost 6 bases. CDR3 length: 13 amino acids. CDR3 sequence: CASSQGAGQPQHF. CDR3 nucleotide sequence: TGTGCCAGCAGTCAGGGGGCTGGTCAGCCCCAGCATTTT.

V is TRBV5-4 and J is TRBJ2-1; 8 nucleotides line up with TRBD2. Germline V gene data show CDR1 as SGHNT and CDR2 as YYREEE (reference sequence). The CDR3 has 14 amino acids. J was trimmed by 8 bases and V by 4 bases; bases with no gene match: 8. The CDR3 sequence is CASSQGAGVYEQFF. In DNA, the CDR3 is TGTGCCAGCAGCCAGGGAGCGGGAGTATATGAGCAGTTCTTC.

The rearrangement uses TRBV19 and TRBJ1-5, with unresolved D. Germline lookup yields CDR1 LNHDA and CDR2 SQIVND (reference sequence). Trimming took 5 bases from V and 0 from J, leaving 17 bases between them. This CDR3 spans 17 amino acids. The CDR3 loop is CASSERPGQYSNQPQHF. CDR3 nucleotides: TGTGCCAGTAGTGAAAGACCGGGCCAGTATAGCAATCAGCCCCAGCATTTT. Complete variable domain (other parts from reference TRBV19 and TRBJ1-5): DGGITQSPKYLFRKEGQNVTLSCEQNLNHDAMYWYRQDPGQGLRLIYYSQIVNDFQKGDIAEGYSVSREKKESFPLTVTSAQKNPTAFYLCASSERPGQYSNQPQHFGDGTRLSIL.

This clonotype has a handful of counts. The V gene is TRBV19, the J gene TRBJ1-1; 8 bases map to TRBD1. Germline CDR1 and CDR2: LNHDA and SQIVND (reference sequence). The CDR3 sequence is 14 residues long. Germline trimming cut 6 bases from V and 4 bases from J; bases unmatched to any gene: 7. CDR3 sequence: CASRPYRGSTEAFF. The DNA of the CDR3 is TGTGCCAGTAGGCCTTACAGGGGGAGCACTGAAGCTTTCTTT.

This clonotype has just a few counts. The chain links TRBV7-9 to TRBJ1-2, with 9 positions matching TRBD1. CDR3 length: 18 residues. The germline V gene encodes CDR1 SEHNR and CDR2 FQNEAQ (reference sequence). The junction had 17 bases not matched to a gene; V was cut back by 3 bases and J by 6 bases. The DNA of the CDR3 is TGTGCCAGCAGCTTGGGATCCGGACAGGGGATTTGGGTCGATGGCTACACCTTC. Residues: CASSLGSGQGIWVDGYTF.

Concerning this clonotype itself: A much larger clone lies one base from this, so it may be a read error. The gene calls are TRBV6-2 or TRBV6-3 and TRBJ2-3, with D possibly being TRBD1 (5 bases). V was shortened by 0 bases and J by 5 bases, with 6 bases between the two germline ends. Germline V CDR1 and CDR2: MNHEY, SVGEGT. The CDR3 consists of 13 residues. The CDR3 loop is CASSYSGVDTQYF. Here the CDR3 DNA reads TGTGCCAGCAGTTACTCAGGGGTAGATACGCAGTATTTT.

CDR3 residues: CASSYSRDSSEAQYF. The CDR3 DNA reads TGTGCCAGCAGTTACTCGAGGGACTCTTCCGAAGCGCAGTATTTT. The chain employs TRBV6-2 or TRBV6-3 and TRBJ2-3; D may be TRBD2 (6 bases). Germline V gene lookup returns CDR1 MNHEY and CDR2 SVGEGT. This CDR3 region has 15 residues. V lost 0 bases, J lost 10 bases, and 17 bases lay in between.

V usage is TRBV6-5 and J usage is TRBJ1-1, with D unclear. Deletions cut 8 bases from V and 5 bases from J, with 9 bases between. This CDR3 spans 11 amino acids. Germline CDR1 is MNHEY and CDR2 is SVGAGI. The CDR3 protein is CASRLGTEAFF. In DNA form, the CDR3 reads TGTGCCAGCCGGCTGGGAACTGAAGCTTTCTTT.

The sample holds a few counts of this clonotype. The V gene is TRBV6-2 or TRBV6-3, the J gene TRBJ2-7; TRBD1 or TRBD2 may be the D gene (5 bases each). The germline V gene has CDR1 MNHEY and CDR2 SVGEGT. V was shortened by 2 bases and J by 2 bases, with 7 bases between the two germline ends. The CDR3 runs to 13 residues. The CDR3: CASSYGTPYEQYF. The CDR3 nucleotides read TGTGCCAGCAGTTACGGGACGCCCTACGAGCAGTACTTC.

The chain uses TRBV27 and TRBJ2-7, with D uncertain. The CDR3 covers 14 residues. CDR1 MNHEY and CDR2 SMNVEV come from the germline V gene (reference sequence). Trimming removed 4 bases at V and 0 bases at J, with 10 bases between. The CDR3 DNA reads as TGTGCCAGCAGTTCGCTGCTATACTCCTACGAGCAGTACTTC. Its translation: CASSSLLYSYEQYF.

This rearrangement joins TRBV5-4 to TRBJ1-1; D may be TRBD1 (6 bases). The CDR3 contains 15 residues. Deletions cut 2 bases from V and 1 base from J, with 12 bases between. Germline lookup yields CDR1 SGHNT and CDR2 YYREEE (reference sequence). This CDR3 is CASSFRSGQNTEAFF. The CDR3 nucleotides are TGTGCCAGCAGCTTTCGTTCGGGACAGAACACTGAAGCTTTCTTT.

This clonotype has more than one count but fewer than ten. DNA for the CDR3: TGTGCCAGCAGTTTATCGATCGAAGGCACTGAAGCTTTCTTT. This translates into CASSLSIEGTEAFF. V is TRBV27 and J is TRBJ1-1; the D is unclear. Trimming removed 0 bases from V and 4 bases from J, with 9 bases in between. This CDR3 spans 14 amino acids. Germline CDR1 and CDR2: MNHEY and SMNVEV (reference sequence).